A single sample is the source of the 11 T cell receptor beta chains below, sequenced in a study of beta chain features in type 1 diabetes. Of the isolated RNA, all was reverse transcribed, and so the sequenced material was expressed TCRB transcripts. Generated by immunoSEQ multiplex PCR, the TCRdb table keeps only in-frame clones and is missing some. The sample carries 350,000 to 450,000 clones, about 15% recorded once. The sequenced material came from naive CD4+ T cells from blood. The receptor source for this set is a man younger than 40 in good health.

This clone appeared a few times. The CDR3 protein is CSCRENTEAFF. The CDR3 DNA reads TGCAGCTGCAGAGAGAACACTGAAGCTTTCTTT. The J gene is TRBJ1-1, the V gene TRBV29-1; unclear D gene. In germline, CDR1 is SQVTM, CDR2 ANQGSEA. The CDR3 loop spans 11 amino acids. Trimming took 8 bases from V and 1 from J, leaving 8 bases between them.

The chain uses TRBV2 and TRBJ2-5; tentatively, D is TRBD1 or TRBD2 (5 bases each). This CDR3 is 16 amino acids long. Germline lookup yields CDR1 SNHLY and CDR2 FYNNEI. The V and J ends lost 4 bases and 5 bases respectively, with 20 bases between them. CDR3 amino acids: CASSAMVGARRETQYF. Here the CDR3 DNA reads TGTGCCAGCAGTGCGATGGTCGGGGCGCGCAGGGAGACCCAGTACTTC.

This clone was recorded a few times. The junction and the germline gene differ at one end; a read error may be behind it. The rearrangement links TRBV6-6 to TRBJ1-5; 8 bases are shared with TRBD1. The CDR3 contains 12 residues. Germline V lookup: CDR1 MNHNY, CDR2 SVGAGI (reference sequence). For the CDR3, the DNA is TGTGCCAGCAGTTCTACGACAGGGGAGGAGGATTTT. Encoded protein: CASSSTTGEEDF.

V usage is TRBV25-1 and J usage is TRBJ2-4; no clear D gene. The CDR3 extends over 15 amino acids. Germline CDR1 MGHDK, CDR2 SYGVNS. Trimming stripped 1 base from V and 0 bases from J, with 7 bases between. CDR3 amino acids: CASSESVGAKNIQYF. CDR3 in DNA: TGTGCCAGCAGTGAATCTGTGGGAGCCAAAAACATTCAGTACTTC.

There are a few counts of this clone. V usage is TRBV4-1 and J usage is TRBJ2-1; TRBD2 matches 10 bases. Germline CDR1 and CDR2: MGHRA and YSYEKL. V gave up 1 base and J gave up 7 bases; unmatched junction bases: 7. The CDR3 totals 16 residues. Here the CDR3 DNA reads TGCGCCAGCAGCCAAGGGGGGCTAGCGGGAGTGAATGAGCAGTTCTTC. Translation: CASSQGGLAGVNEQFF.

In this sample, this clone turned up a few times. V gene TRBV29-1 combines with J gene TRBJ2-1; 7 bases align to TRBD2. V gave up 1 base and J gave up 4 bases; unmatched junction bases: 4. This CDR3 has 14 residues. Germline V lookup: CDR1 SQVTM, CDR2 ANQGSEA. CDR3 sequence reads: CSVEGTRLYNEQFF. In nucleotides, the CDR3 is TGCAGCGTTGAAGGGACTAGACTTTACAATGAGCAGTTCTTC.

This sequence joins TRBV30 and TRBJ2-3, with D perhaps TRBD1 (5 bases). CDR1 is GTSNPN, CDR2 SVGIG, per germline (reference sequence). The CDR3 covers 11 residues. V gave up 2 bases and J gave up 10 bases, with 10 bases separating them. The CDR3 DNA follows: TGTGCCTGGAGTACAGGACAAGCGCAGTATTTT. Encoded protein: CAWSTGQAQYF.

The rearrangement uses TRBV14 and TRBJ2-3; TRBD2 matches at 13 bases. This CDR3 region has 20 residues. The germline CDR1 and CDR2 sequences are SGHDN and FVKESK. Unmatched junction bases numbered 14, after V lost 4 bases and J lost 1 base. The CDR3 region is CASSPYGTSGIRPGTDTQYF. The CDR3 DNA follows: TGTGCCAGCAGCCCATACGGGACTAGCGGGATAAGACCCGGCACAGATACGCAGTATTTT.

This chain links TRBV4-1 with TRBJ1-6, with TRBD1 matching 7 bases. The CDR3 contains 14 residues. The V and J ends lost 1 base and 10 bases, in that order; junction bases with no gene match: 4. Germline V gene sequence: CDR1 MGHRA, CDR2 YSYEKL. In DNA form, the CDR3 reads TGCGCCAGCAGCCAAGCAATGACAGGGTCACCCCTCCACTTT. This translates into CASSQAMTGSPLHF.

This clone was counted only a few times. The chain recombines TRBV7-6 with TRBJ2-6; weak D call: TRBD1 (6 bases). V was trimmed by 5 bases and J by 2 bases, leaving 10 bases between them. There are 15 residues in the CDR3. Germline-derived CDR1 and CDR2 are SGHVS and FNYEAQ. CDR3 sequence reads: CASSRAGAGANVLTF. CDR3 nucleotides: TGTGCCAGCAGCAGGGCAGGGGCTGGGGCCAACGTCCTGACTTTC.

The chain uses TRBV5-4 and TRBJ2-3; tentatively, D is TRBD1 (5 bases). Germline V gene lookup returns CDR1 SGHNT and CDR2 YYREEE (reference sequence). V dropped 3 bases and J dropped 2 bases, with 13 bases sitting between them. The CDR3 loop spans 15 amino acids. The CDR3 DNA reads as TGTGCCAGCAGCTCGCCACAGGTGACCACAGATACGCAGTATTTT. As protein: CASSSPQVTTDTQYF.